This TCR beta chain was recorded in a study of blood T cell repertoires in COVID-19. At the level of the study: T cells, B-cell-depleted T cells, or PBMCs supplied cDNA or gDNA.

Recruitment covered fewer than 25 US areas and drew participants whose ages spanned roughly 18 to 89 years. Categorization into cohorts depended on clinical history that participants reported. Authors' processing steps: Estimates of nucleated cell counts were drawn from the amplification of reference gene primers. Data came from immunoSEQ multiplex PCR; TCRdb stores just in-frame clones and leaves some out. The V and J calls and clone size are taken from that table; D and trimming were inferred from the DNA. The repertoire holds 250,000 or so clones, with 80% to 95% as singletons. The germline gives CDR1 SNHLY, CDR2 FYNNEI. Trimming shortened V by 5 bases and J by 3 bases, and 14 bases separated the two germline ends. The CDR3 extends over 15 amino acids.

The gene calls are TRBV2 and TRBJ2-1; no firm D call. This receptor was identified in a man in his forties who had been exposed to COVID-19. Sequenced sample: PBMCs or T cells enriched from blood (not recorded which). The CDR3: CASSLLEPLYNEQFF. CDR3 DNA: TGTGCCAGCAGTCTCCTAGAACCCCTCTACAATGAGCAGTTCTTC.